The T cell receptor beta chain described here comes from a study of identical twins. Study-wide results and limits: Not following the same donors, the study drew its conclusions from cross-sectional statistical analysis.

Germline V gene data show CDR1 as SGHRS and CDR2 as YFSETQ. The CDR3 is 13 residues long. Trimming took off 5 bases at V and 2 bases at J, with 10 bases between the two ends. In regard to this clonotype: Its antigen is not identified.

With template switching, a universal primer site was added, and the cDNA carried unique molecular identifiers. TCRdb re-called the 5' RACE reads through MiXCR, storing one row per CDR3 protein. The sample contains approximately 530,000 distinct CDR3 sequences, 20% to 25% of which appear only once. Only healthy Caucasians were enrolled as donors. The sample was also linked to a second study, of yellow fever vaccine responses in identical twins. This second report adds: After vaccination, twins' T cell response reportedly seemed partly convergent, partly personalized.

This receptor was taken from a woman aged 18-29 years in good health. The sequenced sample was CD4+ T cells sorted from blood. The chain is built from TRBV5-1 and TRBJ2-5, with D maybe TRBD1 (5 bases). This chain's CDR3 is CASRGVGQETQYF. CDR3 sequence (DNA): TGCGCCAGCAGAGGGGTTGGGCAAGAGACCCAGTACTTC. The full variable domain, with the rest looked up from reference TRBV5-1 and TRBJ2-5, is KAGVTQTPRYLIKTRGQQVTLSCSPISGHRSVSWYQQTPGQGLQFLFEYFSETQRNKGNFPGRFSGRQFSNSRSEMNVSTLELGDSALYLCASRGVGQETQYFGPGTRLLVL.